What follows is one TCR beta chain and its context. The junction does not match germline at one end; this may be a read error. Per germline, CDR1 MNHNS and CDR2 SASEGT. The CDR3 runs 16 residues. This sample is drawn from a study of blood T cell repertoires in COVID-19. In the original analysis: Reference gene primer amplification gave estimated nucleated cell counts. Repertoires were generated with immunoSEQ multiplex PCR, while TCRdb's copy carries only in-frame clones and drops some. For V, J and clone size, that table is used; D and trimming come from the DNA. The profile shows about 220,000 clones, roughly 83% of them singletons. Participants were placed into cohorts based on the clinical history they reported.

The TCR was taken from a woman aged 40 to 55 with acute COVID-19. The chain has TRBV6-1 and TRBJ1-5; 10 bases align to TRBD1. Sequenced material: PBMCs or T cells enriched from blood (not recorded which). The CDR3 sequence: CASSEGGQGSSQPQHF. CDR3 bases: TGTGCCAGCAGTGAAGGGGGACAGGGGAGCAGTCAGCCCCAGCATTTT.